The source of this T cell receptor (beta chain) is a study of blood T cell repertoires in COVID-19. Whole-study context: The samples span acute and convalescent COVID-19 from the United States, Italy and Spain.

V shed 6 bases and J 5 bases; nucleotides not matched to a gene: 4. Germline V CDR1 and CDR2: LNHDA, SQIVND (reference sequence). The CDR3 spans 14 residues. Methods used by the authors: Reference gene primer amplification gave estimated nucleated cell counts. Sequencing used immunoSEQ multiplex PCR; TCRdb keeps in-frame clones, though not all of them. V and J calls and clone size are copied from that table; D and trimming were computed from the DNA. Among some 100,000 clones listed, 90% were seen once. This chain joins TRBV19 and TRBJ2-1; TRBD2 matches at 10 bases. This sequence was found in a man over 45 with acute or convalescent COVID-19. Material for sequencing was peripheral blood. CDR3 residues: CASSGTSVHNEQFF. In DNA form, the CDR3 reads TGTGCCAGTAGCGGGACTAGCGTCCACAATGAGCAGTTCTTC. Full variable domain (outside the CDR3, taken from reference TRBV19 and TRBJ2-1): DGGITQSPKYLFRKEGQNVTLSCEQNLNHDAMYWYRQDPGQGLRLIYYSQIVNDFQKGDIAEGYSVSREKKESFPLTVTSAQKNPTAFYLCASSGTSVHNEQFFGPGTRLTVL.